A single count supports the clone carrying this T cell receptor beta chain. Its antigen is currently unknown. The CDR3 is made up of 13 amino acids. From germline, CDR1 is DFQATT and CDR2 SNEGSKA (reference sequence). The V end lost 8 bases, the J end lost 0 bases, and 14 bases lay between the germline ends. RNA transcripts were the template for amplifying TCR beta CDR3 regions. During a first-round RT-PCR of the TCR CDR3, the HTBI primer set was used. TCRdb ran MiXCR on the multiplex PCR reads and lists one entry per CDR3 protein. The data hold hundreds of thousands of distinct CDR3 sequences, with 20% to 25% observed a single time. Ophthalmopathy patients showed a Clinical Activity Score of at least 3, NOSPECS grade of at least 4 and duration under 3 months. The sample belongs to a study of T cells in Graves' hyperthyroidism and ophthalmopathy. Findings and limits, study-wide: Appearing also in blood were most of the thyroid clonotypes expanded above 0.001.

The sample comprised blood. The rearrangement links TRBV20-1 to TRBJ2-7; the D gene could be TRBD1 or TRBD2 (5 bases each). The clonotype originates from a man under 40 with Graves' ophthalmopathy. The CDR3 DNA follows: TGCAGTTCACGAGGGACCGGCTCCTACGAGCAGTACTTC. Translated, it gives CSSRGTGSYEQYF.